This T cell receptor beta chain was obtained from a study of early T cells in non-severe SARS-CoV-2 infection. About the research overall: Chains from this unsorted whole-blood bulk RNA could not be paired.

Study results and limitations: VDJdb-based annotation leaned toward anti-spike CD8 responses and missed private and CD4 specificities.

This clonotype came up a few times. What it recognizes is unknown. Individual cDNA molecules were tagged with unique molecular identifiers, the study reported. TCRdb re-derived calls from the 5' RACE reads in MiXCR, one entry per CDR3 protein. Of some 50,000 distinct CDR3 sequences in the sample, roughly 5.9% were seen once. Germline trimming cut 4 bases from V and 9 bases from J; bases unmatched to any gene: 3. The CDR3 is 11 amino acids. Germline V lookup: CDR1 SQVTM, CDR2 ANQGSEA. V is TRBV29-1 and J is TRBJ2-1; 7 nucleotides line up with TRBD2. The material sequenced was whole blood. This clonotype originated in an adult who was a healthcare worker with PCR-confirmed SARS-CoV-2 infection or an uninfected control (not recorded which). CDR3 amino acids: CSVARGSEQFF. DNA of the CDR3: TGCAGCGTTGCGCGGGGGTCTGAGCAGTTCTTC.